The clone carrying this T cell receptor beta chain has just a few counts. This specimen belongs to a study of T cells in Graves' hyperthyroidism and ophthalmopathy. Amplification of TCR beta CDR3 regions was performed using RNA transcripts as template. Carried out on the TCR CDR3, a first-round RT-PCR used the HTBI primer set. A single record per CDR3 protein comes from TCRdb applying MiXCR to the multiplex PCR reads. The sample records approximately 400,000 distinct CDR3 sequences, 15% to 18% being singletons. The V end lost 1 base, the J end lost 5 bases, and 12 bases lay between the germline ends. CDR1 and CDR2 (germline): KGHDR, SFDVKD. The length of the CDR3 is 15 residues.

Sequencing was performed on blood. The sequence was obtained from a young woman with Graves' hyperthyroidism that later progressed to Graves' ophthalmopathy. The chain uses TRBV24-1 and TRBJ2-3; a possible D gene is TRBD2 (6 bases). CDR3 sequence: CATSDFGGVEDTQYF. The CDR3 region has the DNA TGTGCCACCAGTGATTTCGGGGGAGTGGAAGATACGCAGTATTTT.